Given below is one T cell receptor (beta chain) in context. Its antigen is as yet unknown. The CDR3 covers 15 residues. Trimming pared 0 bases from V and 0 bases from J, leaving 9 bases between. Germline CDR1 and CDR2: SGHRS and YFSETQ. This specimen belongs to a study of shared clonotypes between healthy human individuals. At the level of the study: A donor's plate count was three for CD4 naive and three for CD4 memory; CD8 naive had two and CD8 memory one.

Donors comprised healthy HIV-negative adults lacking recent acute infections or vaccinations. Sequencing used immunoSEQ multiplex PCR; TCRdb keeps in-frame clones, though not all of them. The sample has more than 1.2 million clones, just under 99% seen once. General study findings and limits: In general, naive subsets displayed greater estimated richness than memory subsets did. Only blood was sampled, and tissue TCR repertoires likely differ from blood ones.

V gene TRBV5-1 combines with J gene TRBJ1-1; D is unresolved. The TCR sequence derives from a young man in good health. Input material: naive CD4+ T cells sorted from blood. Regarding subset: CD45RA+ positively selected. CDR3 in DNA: TGCGCCAGCAGCTTGGCCTCGTGGGTGAACACTGAAGCTTTCTTT. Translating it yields CASSLASWVNTEAFF.